The clone carrying this TCR beta chain was counted ten times or more. The data were taken from a study of T-cell reconstitution after alpha-beta-depleted transplantation in children. CDR3 size: 12 residues. V was cut by 6 bases and J by 3 bases, with 9 bases left in between. The TCRbeta library incorporated unique molecular identifiers. TCRdb re-called the PCR reads through MiXCR, storing one row per CDR3 protein. The sample lists about 480,000 distinct CDR3 sequences, 9.5% to 15% occurring once. This specimen consisted of PBMCs from the stem cell graft donor, obtained from the stem cell graft. The rearrangement links TRBV12-3 or TRBV12-4 to TRBJ2-7, with a possible D match to TRBD1 (6 bases). This clonotype was obtained from a human donor who donated a stem cell graft to a child with combined immunodeficiency. The CDR3 reads CASSQQGYEQYF. In nucleotides, the CDR3 is TGTGCCAGCAGCCAACAGGGCTACGAGCAGTACTTC.